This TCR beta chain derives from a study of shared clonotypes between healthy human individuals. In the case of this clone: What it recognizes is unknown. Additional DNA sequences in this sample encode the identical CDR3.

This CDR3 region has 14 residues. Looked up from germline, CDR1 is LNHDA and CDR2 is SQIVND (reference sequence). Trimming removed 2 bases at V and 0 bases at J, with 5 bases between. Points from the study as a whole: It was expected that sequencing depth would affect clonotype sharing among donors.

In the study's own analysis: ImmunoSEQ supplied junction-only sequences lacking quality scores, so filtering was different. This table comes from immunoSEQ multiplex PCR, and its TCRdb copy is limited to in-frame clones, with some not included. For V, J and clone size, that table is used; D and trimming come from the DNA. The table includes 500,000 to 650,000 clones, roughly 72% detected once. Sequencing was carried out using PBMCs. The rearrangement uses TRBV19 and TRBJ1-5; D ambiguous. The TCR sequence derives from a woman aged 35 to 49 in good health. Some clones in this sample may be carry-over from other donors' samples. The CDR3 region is CASSIQDSNQPQHF. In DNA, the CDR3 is TGTGCCAGTAGTATACAGGATAGCAATCAGCCCCAGCATTTT.